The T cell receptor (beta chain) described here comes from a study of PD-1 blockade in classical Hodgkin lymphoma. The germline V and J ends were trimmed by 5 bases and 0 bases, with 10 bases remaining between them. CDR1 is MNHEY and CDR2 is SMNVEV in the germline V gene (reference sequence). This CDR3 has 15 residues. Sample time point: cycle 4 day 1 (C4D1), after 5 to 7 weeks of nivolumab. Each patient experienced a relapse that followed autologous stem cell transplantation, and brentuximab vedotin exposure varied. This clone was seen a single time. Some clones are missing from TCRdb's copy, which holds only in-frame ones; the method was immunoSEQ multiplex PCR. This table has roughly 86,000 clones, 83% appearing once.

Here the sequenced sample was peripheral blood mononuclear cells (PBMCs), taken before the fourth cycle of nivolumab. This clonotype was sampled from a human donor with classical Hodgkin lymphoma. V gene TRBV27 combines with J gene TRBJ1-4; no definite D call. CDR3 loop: CASSRGVATNEKLFF. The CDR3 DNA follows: TGTGCCAGCAGTCGGGGAGTCGCAACTAATGAAAAACTGTTTTTT.